The rows below give T cell receptor beta chains drawn from one sample of a study of blood T cell repertoires in COVID-19. The table came from immunoSEQ multiplex PCR; TCRdb's copy has only in-frame clones and leaves some out. The table shows some 42,000 clones, with approximately 91% occurring only once. The source material was peripheral blood. The receptors were sampled from a human donor in a cohort sampled during active COVID-19. CDR3s include the opening cysteine and the closing phenylalanine or tryptophan. A D gene is named only where the DNA matches it firmly. The size entry is marked missing in some rows and otherwise reads once, few, many or a size class.

abundance	v_gene	d_gene	j_gene	len	CDR3nt	CDR3aa
-	TRBV6-5	TRBD1	TRBJ1-6	15	TGTGCCGGCCAGACAGGGGGATCCTATAATTCACCCCTCCACTTT	CAGQTGGSYNSPLHF
-	TRBV7-7	-	TRBJ2-7	15	TGTGCTAGCAGCTTAGCTGGCCCAGGAGGATCCGAGCAGTACTTC	CASSLAGPGGSEQYF
-	TRBV4-1	-	TRBJ2-2	17	TGCGCCAGCAGCCAAACGGAGGGGGGGACGAACACCGGGGAGCTGTTTTTT	CASSQTEGGTNTGELFF
few	TRBV4-2	-	TRBJ1-4	16	TGTGCCAGCAGCCAAGACAGGGGTATCGCTAATGAAAAACTGTTTTTT	CASSQDRGIANEKLFF
-	TRBV6-5	-	TRBJ1-5	15	TGTGCCAGCAGTTACTCCCAGGATAGCAATCAGCCCCAGCATTTT	CASSYSQDSNQPQHF
-	TRBV30	-	TRBJ2-7	17	TGTGCCTGGAGTGTATCCCCCTCCGGGACTCTATCCTACGAGCAGTACTTC	CAWSVSPSGTLSYEQYF
-	TRBV19	-	TRBJ1-2	14	TGTGCCAGTAGTATTATGGGGGGTTCCTCTGGCTACACCTTC	CASSIMGGSSGYTF
-	TRBV19	-	TRBJ1-5	15	TGTGCCAGTAGTCCGCAGGGTCGGGGCAATCAGCCCCAGCATTTT	CASSPQGRGNQPQHF
-	TRBV27	-	TRBJ2-1	13	TGTGCCAGCAGCGGGGGCTCCTACAATGAGCAGTTCTTC	CASSGGSYNEQFF
-	TRBV3-1/TRBV3-2	TRBD2	TRBJ2-7	15	TGTGCCAGCAGCCAAGCCGGGACTAGCCTCTACGAGCAGTACTTC	CASSQAGTSLYEQYF
-	TRBV4-1	-	TRBJ1-1	17	TGCGCCAGCAGCCAAGGTCTGGGGGCCACGACGGACACTGAAGCTTTCTTT	CASSQGLGATTDTEAFF
-	TRBV5-1	TRBD2	TRBJ2-5	16	TGCGCCAGCAGCCCTGGACTAGCGGGAGCTCAAGAGACCCAGTACTTC	CASSPGLAGAQETQYF
-	TRBV21-1	-	TRBJ1-3	14	TGTGCCAGCGGAACACAGGGGGCAGGAAACACCATATATTTT	CASGTQGAGNTIYF
-	TRBV2	TRBD1	TRBJ1-6	15	TGTGCCAGCAGCGATTCTTCCGGGACAGGGACACCCCTCCACTTT	CASSDSSGTGTPLHF
-	TRBV30	-	TRBJ2-3	15	TGTGCCTGGCGCAGGGGTAGATCTAGCACAGATACGCAGTATTTT	CAWRRGRSSTDTQYF
-	TRBV9	-	TRBJ2-5	16	TGTGCCAGCAGCGTAGGTGGAGGGGCGATCCAAGAGACCCAGTACTTC	CASSVGGGAIQETQYF
large	TRBV5-4	TRBD1	TRBJ2-5	16	TGTGCCAGCAGCTTGTTGGGACAGGGATTCCAAGAGACCCAGTACTTC	CASSLLGQGFQETQYF
-	TRBV29-1	-	TRBJ2-6	14	TGCAGCGTTGATTCGGGGGCTGGGGCCAACGTCCTGACTTTC	CSVDSGAGANVLTF
-	TRBV19	-	TRBJ2-4	14	TGTGCCAGTAGTAAGGAGGGATGGGCAAACATTCAGTACTTC	CASSKEGWANIQYF
-	TRBV30	TRBD1	TRBJ1-5	13	TGTGCCTGGAGTGGCGCAGGGGGGCTGCCCCAGCATTTT	CAWSGAGGLPQHF
-	TRBV15	-	TRBJ2-7	15	TGTGCCACCAGCAGAGATATGGGCCTCGCCTACGAGCAGTACTTC	CATSRDMGLAYEQYF
-	TRBV13	-	TRBJ1-6	12	TGTGCCAGCAGCTCGAGGAGTTCACCCCTCCACTTT	CASSSRSSPLHF